A single sample gave rise to the 26 T cell receptor beta chains below, sequenced in a study of blood T cell repertoires in COVID-19. Clones were sequenced by immunoSEQ multiplex PCR, and TCRdb holds only the in-frame ones, with some missing. The sample yields approximately 160,000 clones, 93% seen once. The source material was peripheral blood. These receptors originate from a woman in her sixties or seventies with COVID-19, enrolled during active disease.

The chain employs TRBV6-6 and TRBJ1-2; 7 bases align to TRBD1. CDR1 and CDR2 from the germline V gene are MNHNY and SVGAGI (reference sequence). V shed 5 bases and J 8 bases; nucleotides not matched to a gene: 8. The CDR3 length is 13 residues. The CDR3 here is CASSDGQDKGYTF. The DNA for the CDR3 is TGTGCCAGCAGTGACGGACAGGACAAGGGCTACACCTTC.

The V call is TRBV20-1, the J call TRBJ1-5; tentatively, D is TRBD1 (6 bases). The germline V and J ends were trimmed by 5 bases and 11 bases, with 13 bases remaining between them. Germline CDR1 is DFQATT and CDR2 is SNEGSKA (reference sequence). The CDR3 contains 11 residues. The CDR3 sequence: CSAPTGRAQHF. CDR3 nucleotides: TGCAGTGCTCCTACAGGGAGAGCCCAGCATTTT.

The chain recombines TRBV7-2 with TRBJ2-7; D remains unclear. The germline V gene has CDR1 SGHTA and CDR2 FQGNSA. V lost 5 bases and J 1 base, leaving 15 bases between the germline ends. This CDR3 has 15 residues. In DNA, the CDR3 is TGTGCCAGCAGCCAAAGATCGGGTCGGTCCTACGAGCAGTACTTC. Amino acids: CASSQRSGRSYEQYF.

The chain is built from TRBV13 and TRBJ1-2, with a tentative D call TRBD1 (6 bases). The germline CDR1 and CDR2 sequences are PRHDT and FYEKMQ (reference sequence). The V end was cut by 5 bases, the J end by 4 bases, with 17 bases between. This CDR3 has 15 amino acids. The CDR3, as DNA: TGTGCCAGCAGCCTCCGTCAGGGGAGAGGCTATGGCTACACCTTC. Its protein product is CASSLRQGRGYGYTF. The full variable domain, with the rest looked up from reference TRBV13 and TRBJ1-2, is AAGVIQSPRHLIKEKRETATLKCYPIPRHDTVYWYQQGPGQDPQFLISFYEKMQSDKGSIPDRFSAQQFSDYHSELNMSSLELGDSALYFCASSLRQGRGYGYTFGSGTRLTVV.

This sequence joins TRBV6-7 and TRBJ1-1; D is possibly TRBD1 (6 bases). TRBV6-7 qualifies as an ORF whose function is uncertain. The CDR3 extends over 15 amino acids. Trimming removed 0 bases from V and 4 bases from J, with 12 bases in between. The CDR3 coding sequence is TGTGCCAGCAGTTACTCCCAGGGGCGGGTCACTGAAGCTTTCTTT. Its protein is CASSYSQGRVTEAFF.

This chain connects TRBV6-1 to TRBJ1-5, with TRBD1 as a possible D gene (6 bases). The CDR3 spans 16 residues. Trimming pared 4 bases from V and 1 base from J, leaving 14 bases between. From germline, CDR1 is MNHNS and CDR2 SASEGT. This CDR3 reads CASSVGGAFSNQPQHF. In nucleotides, the CDR3 is TGTGCCAGCAGTGTGGGGGGGGCGTTCAGCAATCAGCCCCAGCATTTT.

The chain employs TRBV20-1 and TRBJ1-1; D not certain. Trimming took off 3 bases at V and 2 bases at J, with 10 bases between the two ends. Looked up from germline, CDR1 is DFQATT and CDR2 is SNEGSKA (reference sequence). The CDR3 totals 13 residues. For the CDR3, the DNA is TGCAGTGCTAGTGCACTCCTAAACACTGAAGCTTTCTTT. Protein sequence: CSASALLNTEAFF.

CDR3 in amino acids: CASSVGQGAAYGYTF. In DNA, the CDR3 is TGTGCCAGCAGTGTTGGGCAGGGGGCGGCCTATGGCTACACCTTC. The gene calls are TRBV25-1 and TRBJ1-2; 8 bases agree with TRBD1. Losses at the gene ends were 4 bases for V and 4 bases for J; bases not matched to a gene: 8. CDR3 length: 15 amino acids. The germline CDR1 and CDR2 sequences are MGHDK and SYGVNS.

This clone occurred once. J is TRBJ1-2 and V is TRBV19; 10 nucleotides align to TRBD1. With 6 bases clipped from V and 2 bases from J, the junction kept 6 bases outside the gene matches. This CDR3 contains 15 residues. CDR1 and CDR2 (germline): LNHDA, SQIVND (reference sequence). In nucleotides, the CDR3 is TGTGCCAGTAGGACAACGGGACAGGGGAACTATGGCTACACCTTC. This encodes CASRTTGQGNYGYTF.

V is TRBV4-1 and J is TRBJ1-3; D uncertain. CDR1 and CDR2 from the germline V gene are MGHRA and YSYEKL. V gave up 2 bases and J gave up 0 bases, with 5 bases separating them. The CDR3 is 14 amino acids. CDR3 region: CASSQRYSGNTIYF. The CDR3 region has the DNA TGCGCCAGCAGCCAACGTTACTCTGGAAACACCATATATTTT.

The CDR3, as DNA: TGTGCCAGCAGTTTATCGTTCGGTAACAGGGAAGCTTTCTTT. Its protein product is CASSLSFGNREAFF. The chain carries TRBV27 and TRBJ1-1; weak D call: TRBD1 (5 bases). This CDR3 comprises 14 residues. Looked up from germline, CDR1 is MNHEY and CDR2 is SMNVEV (reference sequence). With 0 bases removed from V and 8 bases from J, the gap between germline ends came to 13 bases.

The chain carries TRBV4-3 and TRBJ1-2; unclear D gene. The CDR3 length is 15 residues. The germline gives CDR1 LGHNA, CDR2 YSLEER. Trimming took 0 bases from V and 1 from J, leaving 9 bases between them. The DNA for the CDR3 is TGCGCCAGCAGCCAAGATTGGGCGGGTAACTATGGCTACACCTTC. Translating gives CASSQDWAGNYGYTF.

The V call is TRBV7-3, the J call TRBJ2-5, with 13 positions matching TRBD2. The CDR3 has 17 residues. Germline V lookup: CDR1 SGHTA, CDR2 FQGTGA. The V gene end was trimmed by 5 bases and the J gene end by 5 bases; junction bases not matched to a gene: 11. CDR3 residues: CASSQLGGLAGRETQYF. The CDR3 coding sequence is TGTGCCAGCAGCCAATTGGGGGGACTAGCGGGGCGGGAGACCCAGTACTTC. The full variable domain, with the rest looked up from reference TRBV7-3 and TRBJ2-5, is GAGVSQTPSNKVTEKGKYVELRCDPISGHTALYWYRQSLGQGPEFLIYFQGTGAADDSGLPNDRFFAVRPEGSVSTLKIQRTERGDSAVYLCASSQLGGLAGRETQYFGPGTRLLVL.

The gene calls are TRBV7-9 and TRBJ1-4; a possible D gene is TRBD1 (5 bases). Germline V lookup: CDR1 SEHNR, CDR2 FQNEAQ (reference sequence). The V end lost 3 bases, the J end lost 3 bases, and 14 bases lay between the germline ends. CDR3 length: 16 amino acids. In DNA form, the CDR3 reads TGTGCCAGCAGCTTCCCCACAGGTTTATCTAATGAAAAACTGTTTTTT. It codes for CASSFPTGLSNEKLFF.

V is TRBV6-2 or TRBV6-3 and J is TRBJ2-1, with D perhaps matching TRBD2 (6 bases). The V end was cut by 2 bases, the J end by 4 bases, with 12 bases between. There are 15 residues in the CDR3. CDR1 and CDR2 (germline): MNHEY, SVGEGT. This CDR3 reads CASSYGTLIYNEQFF. CDR3 DNA sequence: TGTGCCAGCAGTTACGGGACTCTTATTTACAATGAGCAGTTCTTC.

This chain uses TRBV19 with TRBJ1-2; 9 positions match TRBD1. The CDR3 length is 16 residues. In germline, CDR1 is LNHDA, CDR2 SQIVND (reference sequence). Trimming at V came to 4 bases and at J to 4 bases, leaving 10 bases not matched to a gene. The CDR3 loop is CASSTHPGQGFYGYTF. The CDR3 nucleotides are TGTGCCAGTAGTACCCACCCGGGACAGGGATTCTATGGCTACACCTTC.

The chain recombines TRBV29-1 with TRBJ1-5; the match to TRBD1 covers 8 bases. The junction had 10 bases not matched to a gene; V was cut back by 6 bases and J by 0 bases. CDR3 length: 16 amino acids. Germline-derived CDR1 and CDR2 are SQVTM and ANQGSEA. The CDR3 region has the DNA TGCAGCGTCACCACAACACAGGGGGATAGCAATCAGCCCCAGCATTTT. It is translated as CSVTTTQGDSNQPQHF.

The rearrangement uses TRBV27 and TRBJ2-3; 7 bases match TRBD2. This CDR3 has 15 amino acids. The germline V gene has CDR1 MNHEY and CDR2 SMNVEV (reference sequence). The junction had 9 bases not matched to a gene; V was cut back by 6 bases and J by 3 bases. In DNA form, the CDR3 reads TGTGCCAGCAGCCGCGCAGCGGGGCTGACAGATACGCAGTATTTT. Protein: CASSRAAGLTDTQYF.

This chain links TRBV19 with TRBJ1-1; unclear D gene. CDR1 and CDR2 (germline): LNHDA, SQIVND (reference sequence). The V gene lost 7 bases and the J gene lost 4 bases, with 13 bases spanning the gap. The CDR3 consists of 13 residues. CDR3 bases: TGTGCCAGTAACAGTCTCGTTAGCACTGAAGCTTTCTTT. Translated: CASNSLVSTEAFF.

The chain employs TRBV7-2 and TRBJ1-2, with D uncertain. V dropped 1 base and J dropped 6 bases, with 15 bases sitting between them. The CDR3 contains 15 residues. Germline CDR1 and CDR2: SGHTA and FQGNSA. Here the CDR3 reads CASSLGSDSRDGYTF. CDR3 bases: TGTGCCAGCAGCTTAGGTAGCGACTCGAGGGATGGCTACACCTTC. The full variable domain, with the rest looked up from reference TRBV7-2 and TRBJ1-2, is GAGVSQSPSNKVTEKGKDVELRCDPISGHTALYWYRQSLGQGLEFLIYFQGNSAPDKSGLPSDRFSAERTGGSVSTLTIQRTQQEDSAVYLCASSLGSDSRDGYTFGSGTRLTVV.

V usage is TRBV19 and J usage is TRBJ1-2, with a weak D call TRBD1 (6 bases). CDR1 is LNHDA, CDR2 SQIVND, per germline (reference sequence). The V end was cut by 7 bases, the J end by 1 base, with 19 bases between. The CDR3 covers 16 residues. The CDR3 region is CASTPGGGLSNYGYTF. The CDR3, as DNA: TGTGCCAGTACCCCCGGGGGGGGCCTTAGTAACTATGGCTACACCTTC.

The rearrangement uses TRBV7-3 and TRBJ1-1; D ambiguous. The V end lost 2 bases, the J end lost 8 bases, and 12 bases lay between the germline ends. The CDR3 has 13 residues. Germline values: CDR1 SGHTA, CDR2 FQGTGA. CDR3 nucleotides: TGTGCCAGCAGCTTATTGCCTGACTTCGAAGCTTTCTTT. This translates into CASSLLPDFEAFF. Based on the CDR3 plus reference TRBV7-3 and TRBJ1-1, the full variable domain is GAGVSQTPSNKVTEKGKYVELRCDPISGHTALYWYRQSLGQGPEFLIYFQGTGAADDSGLPNDRFFAVRPEGSVSTLKIQRTERGDSAVYLCASSLLPDFEAFFGQGTRLTVV.

This chain joins TRBV19 and TRBJ2-7; D remains ambiguous. Germline V gene lookup returns CDR1 LNHDA and CDR2 SQIVND (reference sequence). The CDR3 contains 13 residues. Trimming removed 2 bases at V and 5 bases at J, with 10 bases between. CDR3 sequence: CASSISSRNEQYF. CDR3 coding DNA: TGTGCCAGTAGTATATCTAGTCGTAACGAGCAGTACTTC.

This clone appeared a single time. The V and J genes are TRBV4-1 and TRBJ2-2; a possible D gene is TRBD1 (6 bases). The CDR3 extends over 15 amino acids. CDR1 is MGHRA, CDR2 YSYEKL, per germline. Deletions cut 0 bases from V and 6 bases from J, with 11 bases between. The CDR3 DNA follows: TGCGCCAGCAGCCAAGAGGGGGCGTCCCCCGGGGAGCTGTTTTTT. Amino acids: CASSQEGASPGELFF.

This chain links TRBV5-8 with TRBJ2-5; 12 bases map to TRBD2. Losses at the gene ends were 0 bases for V and 0 bases for J; bases not matched to a gene: 6. The length of the CDR3 is 18 residues. Per germline, CDR1 SGHTS and CDR2 YDEGEE. The CDR3 coding sequence is TGTGCCAGCAGCTTGGATCTACTAGCGGGGGGTCACCAAGAGACCCAGTACTTC. Protein: CASSLDLLAGGHQETQYF.

V gene TRBV7-2 combines with J gene TRBJ2-1; 8 bases are shared with TRBD2. Trimming took 2 bases from V and 3 from J; bases not matched to a gene: 6. CDR1 and CDR2 (germline): SGHTA, FQGNSA. The CDR3 is 16 amino acids. CDR3: CASSLYDGGGYNEQFF. In DNA, the CDR3 is TGTGCCAGCAGCTTATATGACGGGGGGGGCTACAATGAGCAGTTCTTC.